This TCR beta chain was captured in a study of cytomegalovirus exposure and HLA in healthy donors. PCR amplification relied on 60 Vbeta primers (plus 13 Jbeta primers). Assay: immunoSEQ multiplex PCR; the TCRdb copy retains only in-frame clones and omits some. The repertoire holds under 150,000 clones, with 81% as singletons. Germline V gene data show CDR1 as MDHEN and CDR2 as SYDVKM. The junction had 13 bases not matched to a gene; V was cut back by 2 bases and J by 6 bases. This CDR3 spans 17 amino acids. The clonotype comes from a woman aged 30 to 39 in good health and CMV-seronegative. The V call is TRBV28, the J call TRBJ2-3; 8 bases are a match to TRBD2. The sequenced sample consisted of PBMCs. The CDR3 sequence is CASSLGGAGAYPDTQYF. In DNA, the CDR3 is TGTGCCAGCAGTTTAGGGGGAGCGGGAGCCTACCCGGATACGCAGTATTTT. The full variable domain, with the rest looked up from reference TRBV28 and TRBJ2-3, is DVKVTQSSRYLVKRTGEKVFLECVQDMDHENMFWYRQDPGLGLRLIYFSYDVKMKEKGDIPEGYSVSREKKERFSLILESASTNQTSMYLCASSLGGAGAYPDTQYFGPGTRLTVL.